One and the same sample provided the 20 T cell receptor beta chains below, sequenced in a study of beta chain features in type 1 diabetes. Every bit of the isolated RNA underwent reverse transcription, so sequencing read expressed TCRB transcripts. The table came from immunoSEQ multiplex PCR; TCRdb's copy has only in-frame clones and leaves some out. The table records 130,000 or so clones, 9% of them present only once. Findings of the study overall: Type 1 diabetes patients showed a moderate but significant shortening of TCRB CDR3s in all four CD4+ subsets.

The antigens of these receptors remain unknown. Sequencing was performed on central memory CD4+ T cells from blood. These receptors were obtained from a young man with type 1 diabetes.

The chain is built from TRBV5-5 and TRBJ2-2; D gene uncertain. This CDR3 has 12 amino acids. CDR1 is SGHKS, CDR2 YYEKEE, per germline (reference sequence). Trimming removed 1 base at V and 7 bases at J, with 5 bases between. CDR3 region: CASSLSYGELFF. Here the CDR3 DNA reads TGTGCCAGCAGCTTGTCGTACGGGGAGCTGTTTTTT. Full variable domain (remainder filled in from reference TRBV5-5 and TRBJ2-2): DAGVTQSPTHLIKTRGQQVTLRCSPISGHKSVSWYQQVLGQGPQFIFQYYEKEERGRGNFPDRFSARQFPNYSSELNVNALLLGDSALYLCASSLSYGELFFGEGSRLTVL.

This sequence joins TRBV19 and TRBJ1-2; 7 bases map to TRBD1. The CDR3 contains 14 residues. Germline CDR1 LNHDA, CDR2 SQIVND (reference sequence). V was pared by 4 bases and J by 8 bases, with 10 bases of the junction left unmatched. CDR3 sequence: CASSRGQDPLGYTF. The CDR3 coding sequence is TGTGCCAGTAGTAGAGGACAGGACCCCCTGGGCTACACCTTC.

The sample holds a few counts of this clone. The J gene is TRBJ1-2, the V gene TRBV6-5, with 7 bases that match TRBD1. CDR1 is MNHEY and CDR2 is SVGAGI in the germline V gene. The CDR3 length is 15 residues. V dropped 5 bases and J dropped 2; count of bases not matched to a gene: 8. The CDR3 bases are TGTGCCAGCAGTCGTGACAGGGTCAGCAACTATGGCTACACCTTC. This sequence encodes CASSRDRVSNYGYTF.

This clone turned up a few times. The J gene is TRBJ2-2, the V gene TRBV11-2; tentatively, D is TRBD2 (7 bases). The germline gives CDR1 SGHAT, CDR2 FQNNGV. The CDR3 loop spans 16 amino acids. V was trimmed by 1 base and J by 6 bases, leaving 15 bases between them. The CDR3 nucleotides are TGTGCCAGCAGCTTAGCGGGGGGCACGCTCCCCGGGGAGCTGTTTTTT. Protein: CASSLAGGTLPGELFF.

CDR3 bases: TGCAGTCCAAGACAGGGAGAGACCCAGTACTTC. Protein product: CSPRQGETQYF. The gene calls are TRBV20-1 and TRBJ2-5, with 7 bases that match TRBD1. This CDR3 contains 11 residues. The germline V gene encodes CDR1 DFQATT and CDR2 SNEGSKA (reference sequence). V gave up 8 bases and J gave up 4 bases; unmatched junction bases: 4.

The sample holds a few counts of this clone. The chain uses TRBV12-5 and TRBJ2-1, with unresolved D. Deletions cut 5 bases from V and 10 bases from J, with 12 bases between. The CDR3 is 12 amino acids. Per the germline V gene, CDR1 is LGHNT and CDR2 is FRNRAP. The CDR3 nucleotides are TGTGCTAGTGGTCCCAATAATAGAGAGCAGTTCTTC. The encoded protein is CASGPNNREQFF.

The CDR3 spells CASSGERGGGNEQFF. The CDR3, as DNA: TGTGCCAGCAGCGGGGAGCGGGGGGGAGGGAATGAGCAGTTCTTC. This sequence joins TRBV2 and TRBJ2-1; 10 positions agree with TRBD2. This CDR3 contains 15 residues. From germline, CDR1 is SNHLY and CDR2 FYNNEI. After removal of 6 bases from V and 7 bases from J, the junction contained 9 bases not matched to a gene.

The CDR3 loop reads CASSRGANQETQYF. The CDR3 bases are TGTGCCAGCAGCCGTGGGGCGAACCAAGAGACCCAGTACTTC. The chain has TRBV2 and TRBJ2-5; D might be TRBD1 (5 bases). Germline V gene lookup returns CDR1 SNHLY and CDR2 FYNNEI. The CDR3 sequence is 14 residues long. V lost 6 bases and J lost 0, with 11 bases in between. The full variable domain, completed using reference TRBV2 and TRBJ2-5, is EPEVTQTPSHQVTQMGQEVILRCVPISNHLYFYWYRQILGQKVEFLVSFYNNEISEKSEIFDDQFSVERPDGSNFTLKIRSTKLEDSAMYFCASSRGANQETQYFGPGTRLLVL.

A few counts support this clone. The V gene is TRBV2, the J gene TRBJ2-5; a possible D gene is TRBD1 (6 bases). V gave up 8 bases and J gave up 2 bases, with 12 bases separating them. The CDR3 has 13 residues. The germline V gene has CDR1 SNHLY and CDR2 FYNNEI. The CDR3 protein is CASGGSVQETQYF. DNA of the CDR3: TGTGCCAGCGGGGGCAGCGTTCAAGAGACCCAGTACTTC.

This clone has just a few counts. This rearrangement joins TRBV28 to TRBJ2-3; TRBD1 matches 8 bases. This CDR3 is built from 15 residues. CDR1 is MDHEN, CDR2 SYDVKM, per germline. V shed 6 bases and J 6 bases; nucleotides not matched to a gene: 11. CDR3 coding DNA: TGTGCCAGCAGCACACCGGGACAGGCGACTGATACGCAGTATTTT. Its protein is CASSTPGQATDTQYF.

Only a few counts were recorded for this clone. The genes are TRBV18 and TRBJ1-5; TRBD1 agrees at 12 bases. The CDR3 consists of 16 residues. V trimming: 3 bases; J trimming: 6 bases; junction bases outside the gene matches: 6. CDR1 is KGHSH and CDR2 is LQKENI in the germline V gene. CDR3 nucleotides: TGTGCCAGCTCACCGGGACAGGGGGCAAGGGGTCAGCCCCAGCATTTT. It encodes CASSPGQGARGQPQHF.

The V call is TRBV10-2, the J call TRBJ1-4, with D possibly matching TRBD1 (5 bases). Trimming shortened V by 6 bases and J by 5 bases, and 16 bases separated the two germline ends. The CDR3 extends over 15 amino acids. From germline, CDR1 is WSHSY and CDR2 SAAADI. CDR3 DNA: TGCGCCAGCAGGCCAATCAGGGCCAGCAATGAAAAACTGTTTTTT. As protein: CASRPIRASNEKLFF.

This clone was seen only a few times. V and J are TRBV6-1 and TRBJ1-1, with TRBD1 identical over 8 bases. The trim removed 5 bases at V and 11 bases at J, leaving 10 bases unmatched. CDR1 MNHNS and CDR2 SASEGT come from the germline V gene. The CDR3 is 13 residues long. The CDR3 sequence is CASSFPGQAKAFF. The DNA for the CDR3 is TGTGCCAGCAGTTTCCCGGGACAGGCAAAGGCTTTCTTT.

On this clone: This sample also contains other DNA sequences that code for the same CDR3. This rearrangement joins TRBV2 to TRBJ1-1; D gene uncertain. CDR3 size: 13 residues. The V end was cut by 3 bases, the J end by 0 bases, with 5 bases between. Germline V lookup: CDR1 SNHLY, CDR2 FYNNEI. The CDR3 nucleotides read TGTGCCAGCAGTGACAACATGAACACTGAAGCTTTCTTT. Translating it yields CASSDNMNTEAFF.

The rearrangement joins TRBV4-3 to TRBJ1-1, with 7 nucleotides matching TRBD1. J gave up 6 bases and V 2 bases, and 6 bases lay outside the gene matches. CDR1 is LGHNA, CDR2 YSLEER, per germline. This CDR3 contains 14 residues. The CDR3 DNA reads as TGCGCCAGCAGCCAAACAGGGGAGGACGCTGAAGCTTTCTTT. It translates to CASSQTGEDAEAFF.

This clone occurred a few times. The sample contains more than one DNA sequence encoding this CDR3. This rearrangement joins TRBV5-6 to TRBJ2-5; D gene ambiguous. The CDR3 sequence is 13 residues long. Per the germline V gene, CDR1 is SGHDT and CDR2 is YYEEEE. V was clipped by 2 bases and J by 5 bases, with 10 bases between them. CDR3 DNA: TGTGCCAGCAGCTTAGCAGGTGGCGAGACCCAGTACTTC. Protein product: CASSLAGGETQYF.

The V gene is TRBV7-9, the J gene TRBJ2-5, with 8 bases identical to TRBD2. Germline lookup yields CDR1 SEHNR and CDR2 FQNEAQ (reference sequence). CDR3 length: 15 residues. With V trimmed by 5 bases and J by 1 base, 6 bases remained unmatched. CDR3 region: CASSQPGGPQETQYF. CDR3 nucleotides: TGTGCCAGCAGCCAACCGGGGGGGCCCCAAGAGACCCAGTACTTC.

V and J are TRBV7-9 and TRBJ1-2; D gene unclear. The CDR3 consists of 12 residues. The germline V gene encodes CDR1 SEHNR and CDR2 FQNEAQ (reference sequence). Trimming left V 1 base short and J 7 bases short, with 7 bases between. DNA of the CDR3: TGTGCCAGCAGCTTAGGTTTGGCTGGCTACACCTTC. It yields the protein CASSLGLAGYTF.

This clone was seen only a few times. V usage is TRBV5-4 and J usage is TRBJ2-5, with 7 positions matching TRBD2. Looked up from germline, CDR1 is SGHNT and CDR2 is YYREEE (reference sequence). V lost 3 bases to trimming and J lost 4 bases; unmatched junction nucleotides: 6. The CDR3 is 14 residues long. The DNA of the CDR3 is TGTGCCAGCAGCTCGCGGGGGTCTGGAGAGACCCAGTACTTC. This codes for CASSSRGSGETQYF.

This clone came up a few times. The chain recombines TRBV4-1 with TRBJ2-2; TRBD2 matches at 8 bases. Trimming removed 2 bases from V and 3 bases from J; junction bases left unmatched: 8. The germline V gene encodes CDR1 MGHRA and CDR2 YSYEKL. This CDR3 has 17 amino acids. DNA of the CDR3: TGCGCCAGCAGCCAATGGAGTGGCGGGGGGTACACCGGGGAGCTGTTTTTT. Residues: CASSQWSGGGYTGELFF.